Following are 30 T cell receptor beta chains from one sample sequenced in a study of blood T cell repertoires in COVID-19. Clones were read by immunoSEQ multiplex PCR, and TCRdb kept only the in-frame ones, dropping some. The table records approximately 320,000 clones, roughly 87% of them present only once. The sample taken for sequencing was PBMCs or T cells enriched from blood (not recorded which). These receptor sequences come from a woman aged 18-29 years who had recovered from COVID-19.

The V call is TRBV2, the J call TRBJ1-2; D call uncertain. V dropped 8 bases and J dropped 5 bases, with 15 bases sitting between them. Germline V gene sequence: CDR1 SNHLY, CDR2 FYNNEI. The CDR3 runs to 13 residues. The chain's CDR3 is CASYSDKRYGYTF. The CDR3 nucleotides read TGTGCCAGCTATTCCGACAAGCGGTATGGCTACACCTTC.

This chain links TRBV27 with TRBJ1-1; a weak D match, TRBD1 (6 bases). Looked up from germline, CDR1 is MNHEY and CDR2 is SMNVEV (reference sequence). The CDR3 totals 18 residues. V was clipped by 2 bases and J by 5 bases, with 24 bases between them. The CDR3 DNA reads TGTGCCAGCAGTTTAGATGTAACAGGGAAAATCGAGGGGACTGAAGCTTTCTTT. It yields the protein CASSLDVTGKIEGTEAFF.

V is TRBV5-4 and J is TRBJ1-6; TRBD1 agrees at 7 bases. CDR3 length equals 14 residues. Losses at the gene ends were 3 bases for V and 8 bases for J; bases not matched to a gene: 5. Germline V gene data show CDR1 as SGHNT and CDR2 as YYREEE (reference sequence). Written as DNA, the CDR3 is TGTGCCAGCAGCTCAGGGGGGCGCGATTCACCCCTCCACTTT. Protein: CASSSGGRDSPLHF.

The J gene is TRBJ2-1, the V gene TRBV20-1, with 9 bases that match TRBD2. Germline V gene lookup returns CDR1 DFQATT and CDR2 SNEGSKA (reference sequence). The CDR3 length is 15 residues. V shed 3 bases and J 2 bases; nucleotides not matched to a gene: 5. The CDR3 DNA sequence: TGCAGTGCTAGTATACTAGCGGGTGCCTACAATGAGCAGTTCTTC. Residues: CSASILAGAYNEQFF.

This rearrangement joins TRBV6-5 to TRBJ1-1; D possibly corresponds to TRBD1 (6 bases). The CDR3 runs 15 residues. From germline, CDR1 is MNHEY and CDR2 SVGAGI. Trimming cost V 4 bases and J 1 base, with 13 bases left between them. The DNA for the CDR3 is TGTGCCAGCAGTTTGGGCCCAGGGGCGAACACTGAAGCTTTCTTT. Translated: CASSLGPGANTEAFF.

The chain joins TRBV25-1 to TRBJ2-7; 10 positions match TRBD1. CDR3 size: 14 residues. CDR1 and CDR2 from the germline V gene are MGHDK and SYGVNS. Losses at the gene ends were 6 bases for V and 7 bases for J; bases not matched to a gene: 9. CDR3 protein: CASRGTGVDREQYF. CDR3 bases: TGTGCCAGCAGGGGGACAGGGGTGGATAGAGAGCAGTACTTC.

In regard to this clone: One junction end disagrees with the germline gene, perhaps due to a read error. The chain carries TRBV6-2 or TRBV6-3 and TRBJ1-1; possible D gene TRBD1, 6 bases. Germline V CDR1 and CDR2: MNHEY, SVGEGT. The CDR3 extends over 17 amino acids. The CDR3 DNA follows: TGTGCCAGCAGTGACTCGGACAGCCGAACCACGAACACTGAAGCTTTCTTT. Translated: CASSDSDSRTTNTEAFF.

V is TRBV6-5 and J is TRBJ2-1, with 9 bases identical to TRBD2. V lost 2 bases and J lost 7; bases outside the gene matches: 9. CDR3 length: 16 amino acids. CDR1 and CDR2 (germline): MNHEY, SVGAGI. Here the CDR3 DNA reads TGTGCCAGCAGTTACCTCCCCAGCGGGAGGTTTAATGAGCAGTTCTTC. It is translated as CASSYLPSGRFNEQFF.

This clone has more than one count but fewer than ten. The chain links TRBV2 to TRBJ1-2; D perhaps matches TRBD1 (6 bases). The germline gives CDR1 SNHLY, CDR2 FYNNEI. Trimming removed 6 bases at V and 8 bases at J, with 16 bases between. The CDR3 runs to 13 residues. The chain's CDR3 is CASSPLTGLGYTF. The DNA for the CDR3 is TGTGCCAGCAGCCCTCTTACAGGGCTCGGCTACACCTTC.

The V call is TRBV28, the J call TRBJ1-2; the D is unclear. The CDR3 covers 14 residues. Germline V CDR1 and CDR2: MDHEN, SYDVKM. With 6 bases removed from V and 5 bases from J, the gap between germline ends came to 16 bases. In nucleotides, the CDR3 is TGTGCCAGCAGCTCCCCCGGGGAGAGGTATGGCTACACCTTC. Protein product: CASSSPGERYGYTF.

The chain links TRBV11-1 to TRBJ2-7, with 13 positions matching TRBD2. The germline V gene has CDR1 SGHAT and CDR2 FQDESV (reference sequence). This CDR3 has 15 residues. After removal of 2 bases from V and 5 bases from J, the junction contained 3 bases not matched to a gene. The CDR3 nucleotides read TGTGCCAGCAGCTTAACTAGCGGGAGGGCCGACGAGCAGTACTTC. Amino acid sequence: CASSLTSGRADEQYF.

The J gene is TRBJ2-1, the V gene TRBV27, with 12 bases that match TRBD2. V shed 7 bases, J shed 3 bases, and the junction held 4 bases outside the gene matches. Looked up from germline, CDR1 is MNHEY and CDR2 is SMNVEV (reference sequence). This CDR3 contains 15 residues. The CDR3 protein is CASNLAGGGYNEQFF. The CDR3 region has the DNA TGTGCCAGCAACCTAGCGGGAGGGGGCTACAATGAGCAGTTCTTC.

This chain joins TRBV9 and TRBJ2-1; 7 bases line up with TRBD2. V gave up 6 bases and J gave up 4 bases; unmatched junction bases: 7. Per the germline V gene, CDR1 is SGDLS and CDR2 is YYNGEE. The CDR3 is 14 residues long. CDR3: CASTSSGDYNEQFF. CDR3 DNA sequence: TGTGCCAGCACCTCTAGCGGCGATTACAATGAGCAGTTCTTC.

This CDR3 is CAWSLMGGQPQHF. The CDR3 DNA reads TGTGCCTGGAGTCTCATGGGGGGTCAGCCCCAGCATTTT. The chain combines TRBV30 with TRBJ1-5; tentatively, D is TRBD1 (5 bases). V dropped 2 bases and J dropped 6 bases, with 11 bases sitting between them. Germline V lookup: CDR1 GTSNPN, CDR2 SVGIG (reference sequence). This CDR3 has 13 residues.

The chain is built from TRBV6-5 and TRBJ1-2; possibly TRBD1 for D (5 bases). V was cut by 5 bases and J by 3 bases, with 13 bases left in between. Germline V gene sequence: CDR1 MNHEY, CDR2 SVGAGI. This CDR3 spans 14 amino acids. Here the CDR3 reads CASSLRDGDYGYTF. The CDR3 bases are TGTGCCAGCAGTCTGCGGGACGGAGACTATGGCTACACCTTC.

The genes are TRBV20-1 and TRBJ2-1, with 8 nucleotides matching TRBD1. The V segment lost 3 bases and the J segment 8 bases; nucleotides outside the gene matches: 12. Germline lookup yields CDR1 DFQATT and CDR2 SNEGSKA (reference sequence). The CDR3 contains 15 residues. The CDR3 sequence: CSASTGTGLLDEQFF. In nucleotides, the CDR3 is TGCAGTGCTAGTACCGGGACAGGTCTTTTGGATGAGCAGTTCTTC.

The V and J genes are TRBV27 and TRBJ1-6; no firm D call. The CDR3 spans 14 residues. Looked up from germline, CDR1 is MNHEY and CDR2 is SMNVEV (reference sequence). Trimming took 6 bases from V and 5 from J, leaving 11 bases between them. The CDR3 coding sequence is TGTGCCAGCAGAGCCGGGATTAATAATTCACCCCTCCACTTT. This gives the protein CASRAGINNSPLHF.

This chain's CDR3 is CASSHDLETYEQYF. DNA for the CDR3: TGTGCCAGCAGCCACGATCTAGAGACCTACGAGCAGTACTTC. This rearrangement joins TRBV3-1 (or the pseudogene TRBV3-2) to TRBJ2-7; D not resolved. With 3 bases removed from V and 2 bases from J, the gap between germline ends came to 11 bases. CDR3 size: 14 residues. From germline, CDR1 is LGHDT and CDR2 YNNKEL (reference sequence).

The J gene is TRBJ1-2, the V gene TRBV18; 9 bases are a match to TRBD1. V trimming: 6 bases; J trimming: 7 bases; junction bases outside the gene matches: 12. There are 15 residues in the CDR3. Germline CDR1 and CDR2: KGHSH and LQKENI. CDR3 protein: CASSPGQGKRGGYTF. In DNA, the CDR3 is TGTGCCAGCTCGCCGGGACAGGGAAAGAGAGGTGGCTACACCTTC.

The chain combines TRBV29-1 with TRBJ1-4; D uncertain. The CDR3 is 14 amino acids. Germline lookup yields CDR1 SQVTM and CDR2 ANQGSEA. V shed 5 bases and J shed 8 bases, with 18 bases lying between them. CDR3 in DNA: TGCAGCGTTAGCCCCGTTGAGGGAGTCGAAAAACTGTTTTTT. Translated: CSVSPVEGVEKLFF.

This chain uses TRBV6-1 with TRBJ1-4; weak D call: TRBD1 (5 bases). V was cut by 2 bases and J by 7 bases, with 14 bases left in between. This CDR3 has 15 amino acids. CDR1 is MNHNS and CDR2 is SASEGT in the germline V gene. CDR3 nucleotides: TGTGCCAGCAGTGAATTTAGGGGATCGGGTGAAAAACTGTTTTTT. It yields the protein CASSEFRGSGEKLFF.

This chain uses TRBV18 with TRBJ1-2; 10 nucleotides align to TRBD1. This CDR3 has 12 amino acids. V was clipped by 3 bases and J by 13 bases; unmatched bases: 5. In germline, CDR1 is KGHSH, CDR2 LQKENI. The CDR3 nucleotides are TGTGCCAGCTCACCGAGCGGACAGGGGGTCACCTTC. Amino acids: CASSPSGQGVTF.

The chain joins TRBV28 to TRBJ1-4; D gene uncertain. The germline V and J ends were trimmed by 2 bases and 8 bases, with 9 bases remaining between them. Per germline, CDR1 MDHEN and CDR2 SYDVKM. The CDR3 runs to 13 residues. CDR3 nucleotide sequence: TGTGCCAGCAGTTTACTTAACGGGGAAAAACTGTTTTTT. Amino acid sequence: CASSLLNGEKLFF.

This clone was counted a single time. The CDR3 nucleotides are TGTGCCAGCAGTTACAGCCCGTCACGAACGAAACTGTTTTTT. It is translated as CASSYSPSRTKLFF. The chain is built from TRBV6-5 and TRBJ1-4, with D unresolved. The germline V gene has CDR1 MNHEY and CDR2 SVGAGI. V lost 2 bases to trimming and J lost 11 bases, with 15 bases between them. CDR3 size: 14 residues.

The chain's CDR3 is CASSVEQGPSYEQYF. The CDR3, as DNA: TGTGCCAGCAGCGTAGAGCAGGGCCCCTCCTACGAGCAGTACTTC. The V and J genes are TRBV9 and TRBJ2-7, with D possibly matching TRBD1 (5 bases). CDR3 length equals 15 residues. V was clipped by 0 bases and J by 0 bases, with 10 bases between them. Germline V gene data show CDR1 as SGDLS and CDR2 as YYNGEE.

This chain joins TRBV27 and TRBJ2-3; D may be TRBD2 (5 bases). The CDR3 sequence is 16 residues long. The germline V gene has CDR1 MNHEY and CDR2 SMNVEV (reference sequence). V was clipped by 3 bases and J by 4 bases, with 17 bases between them. Here the CDR3 DNA reads TGTGCCAGCAGTTTCAGGCCGAGACTGGGAGCAGATACGCAGTATTTT. It encodes CASSFRPRLGADTQYF.

J is TRBJ1-1 and V is TRBV3-1 (or the pseudogene TRBV3-2); weak D call: TRBD1 (6 bases). Germline V gene data show CDR1 as LGHDT and CDR2 as YNNKEL (reference sequence). CDR3 length: 15 residues. The CDR3 sequence: CAAGGTAGAATEAFF. In DNA form, the CDR3 reads TGTGCAGCCGGGGGTACCGCGGGGGCAGCCACTGAAGCTTTCTTT.

This clone came up once. In DNA, the CDR3 is TGTGCCAGCAGCAAACAGGGTAACTATGGCTACACCTTC. This sequence encodes CASSKQGNYGYTF. The chain carries TRBV5-8 and TRBJ1-2, with a tentative D call TRBD1 (6 bases). The CDR3 totals 13 residues. The V gene's germline CDR1 is SGHTS and CDR2 YDEGEE. Trimming pared 4 bases from V and 1 base from J, leaving 8 bases between.

The rearrangement links TRBV6-5 to TRBJ1-5; 10 bases map to TRBD1. There are 14 residues in the CDR3. V dropped 6 bases and J dropped 6; count of bases not matched to a gene: 5. Germline CDR1 MNHEY, CDR2 SVGAGI. The CDR3 DNA reads TGTGCCAGCAGGCCCGGACAGGGGGGTCAGCCCCAGCATTTT. Its protein is CASRPGQGGQPQHF.

The genes are TRBV11-2 and TRBJ2-3, with TRBD2 as a possible D gene (6 bases). Trimming left V 1 base short and J 7 bases short, with 12 bases between. CDR1 and CDR2 from the germline V gene are SGHAT and FQNNGV. The CDR3 contains 14 residues. This CDR3 reads CASSLAGVRNTQYF. In nucleotides, the CDR3 is TGTGCCAGCAGCTTAGCGGGAGTAAGGAATACGCAGTATTTT. The full variable domain, rest sourced from reference TRBV11-2 and TRBJ2-3, is EAGVAQSPRYKIIEKRQSVAFWCNPISGHATLYWYQQILGQGPKLLIQFQNNGVVDDSQLPKDRFSAERLKGVDSTLKIQPAKLEDSAVYLCASSLAGVRNTQYFGPGTRLTVL.